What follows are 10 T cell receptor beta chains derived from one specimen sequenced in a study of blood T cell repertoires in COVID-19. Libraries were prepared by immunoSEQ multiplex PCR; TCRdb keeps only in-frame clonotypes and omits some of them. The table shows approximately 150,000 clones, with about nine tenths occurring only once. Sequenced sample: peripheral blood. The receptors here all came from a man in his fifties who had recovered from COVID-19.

The CDR3 region has the DNA TGTGCCAGCCAATGGGGGGATTCTCGCCGGGAGCAGTTCTTC. It specifies CASQWGDSRREQFF. The J gene is TRBJ2-1, the V gene TRBV6-5; weak D call: TRBD2 (6 bases). The CDR3 has 14 residues. Trimming removed 8 bases at V and 10 bases at J, with 21 bases between. Germline CDR1 reads MNHEY; CDR2 reads SVGAGI.

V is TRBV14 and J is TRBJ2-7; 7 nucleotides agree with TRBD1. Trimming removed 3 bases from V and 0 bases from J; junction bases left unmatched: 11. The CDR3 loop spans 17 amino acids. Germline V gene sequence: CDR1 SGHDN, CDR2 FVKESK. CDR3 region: CASSQSQTGPFSYEQYF. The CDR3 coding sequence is TGTGCCAGCAGCCAGTCCCAGACAGGGCCCTTCTCCTACGAGCAGTACTTC. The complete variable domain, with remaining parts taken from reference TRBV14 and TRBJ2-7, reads EAGVTQFPSHSVIEKGQTVTLRCDPISGHDNLYWYRRVMGKEIKFLLHFVKESKQDESGMPNNRFLAERTGGTYSTLKVQPAELEDSGVYFCASSQSQTGPFSYEQYFGPGTRLTVT.

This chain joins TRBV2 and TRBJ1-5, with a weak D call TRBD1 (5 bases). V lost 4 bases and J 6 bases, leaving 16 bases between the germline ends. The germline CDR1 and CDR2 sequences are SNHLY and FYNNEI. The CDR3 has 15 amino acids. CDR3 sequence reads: CASSASHGGFQPQHF. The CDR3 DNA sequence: TGTGCCAGCAGTGCCTCCCACGGGGGGTTTCAGCCCCAGCATTTT.

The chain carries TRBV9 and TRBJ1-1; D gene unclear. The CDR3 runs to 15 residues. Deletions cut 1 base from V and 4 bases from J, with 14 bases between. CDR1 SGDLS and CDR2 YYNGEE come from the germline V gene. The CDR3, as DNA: TGTGCCAGCAGCGTACGGGCCAAGGGAGGCACTGAAGCTTTCTTT. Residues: CASSVRAKGGTEAFF.

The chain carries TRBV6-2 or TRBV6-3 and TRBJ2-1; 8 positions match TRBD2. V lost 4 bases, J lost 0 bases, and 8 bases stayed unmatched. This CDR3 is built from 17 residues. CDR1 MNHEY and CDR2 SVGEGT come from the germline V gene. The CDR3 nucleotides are TGTGCCAGCAGTTCAGGTAGCGGGGTGAGCTCCTACAATGAGCAGTTCTTC. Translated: CASSSGSGVSSYNEQFF.

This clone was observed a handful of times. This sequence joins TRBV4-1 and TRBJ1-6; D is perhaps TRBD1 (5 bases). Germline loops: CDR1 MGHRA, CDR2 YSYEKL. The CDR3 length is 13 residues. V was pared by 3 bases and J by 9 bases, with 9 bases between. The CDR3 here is CASSQLQVSPLHF. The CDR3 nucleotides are TGCGCCAGCAGCCAGTTACAGGTTTCACCCCTCCACTTT.

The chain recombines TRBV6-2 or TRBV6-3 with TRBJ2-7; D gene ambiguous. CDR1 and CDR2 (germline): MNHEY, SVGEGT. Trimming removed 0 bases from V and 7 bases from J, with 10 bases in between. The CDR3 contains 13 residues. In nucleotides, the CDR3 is TGTGCCAGCAGTTACTCGACTGCCTTTGAGCAGTACTTC. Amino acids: CASSYSTAFEQYF.

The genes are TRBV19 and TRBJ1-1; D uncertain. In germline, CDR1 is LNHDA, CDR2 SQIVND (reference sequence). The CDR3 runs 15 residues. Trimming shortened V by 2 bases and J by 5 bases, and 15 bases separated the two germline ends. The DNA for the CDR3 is TGTGCCAGTAGTATACCGGAGGGCATTTGGACTGAAGCTTTCTTT. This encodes CASSIPEGIWTEAFF.

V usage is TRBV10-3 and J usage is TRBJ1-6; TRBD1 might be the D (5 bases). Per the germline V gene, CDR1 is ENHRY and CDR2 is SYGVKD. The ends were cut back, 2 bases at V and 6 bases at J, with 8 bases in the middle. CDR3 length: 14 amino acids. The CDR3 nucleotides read TGTGCCATCAGTGAGCTTCAGGGTAATTCACCCCTCCACTTT. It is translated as CAISELQGNSPLHF.

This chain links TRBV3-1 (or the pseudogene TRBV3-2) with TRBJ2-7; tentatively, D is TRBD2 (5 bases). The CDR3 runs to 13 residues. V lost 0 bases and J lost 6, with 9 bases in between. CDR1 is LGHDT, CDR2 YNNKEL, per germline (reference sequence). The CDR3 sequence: CASSQDRGSEQYF. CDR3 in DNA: TGTGCCAGCAGCCAAGACCGGGGAAGCGAGCAGTACTTC.